The clone carrying this TCR beta chain has only a few counts. The antigen is undetermined. The study excluded patients with uncontrolled infection, other autoimmune disease, pregnancy or lactation. These data belong to a study of T cells in Graves' hyperthyroidism and ophthalmopathy. What was amplified from RNA transcripts were TCR beta CDR3 regions. The HTBI primer set was used in a first-round RT-PCR of the TCR CDR3. Using its own MiXCR run on the multiplex PCR reads, TCRdb lists one record per CDR3 protein. The sample carries about 270,000 distinct CDR3 sequences, around 22% recorded once. This CDR3 region has 15 residues. Germline lookup yields CDR1 SGHVS and CDR2 FQNEAQ. Trimming pared 6 bases from V and 0 bases from J, leaving 15 bases between. Findings of the study overall: Blood also showed most of the thyroid clonotypes that were expanded above 0.001.

The TCR was taken from a man aged 25-45 years with Graves' ophthalmopathy. The rearrangement joins TRBV7-8 to TRBJ2-7; possibly TRBD1 for D (6 bases). The sequencing input was blood. This chain's CDR3 is CASSSDRYYSYEQYF. CDR3 DNA: TGTGCCAGCAGTTCCGACAGGTATTACTCCTACGAGCAGTACTTC.